This T cell receptor (beta chain) was profiled in a study of shared clonotypes between healthy human individuals. Broader study findings: With few donors, the genetic and exposure-history diversity represented was limited.

Genomic DNA (from each subset) was split evenly across several immunoSEQ plates. Sequencing used immunoSEQ multiplex PCR; TCRdb keeps in-frame clones, though not all of them. The sample holds about 1 million clones; around 74% are singletons and the top ten take 1.4% to 1.5%. Regarding this clone: What it binds is not known.

This CDR3 contains 12 residues. V was clipped by 6 bases and J by 10 bases; unmatched bases: 6. CDR1 is MNHEY, CDR2 SVGAGI, per germline. The donor population consisted of healthy HIV-negative adults with no recent acute infections or vaccinations. Both subsets, CD45RA+ naive and CD45RA-negative memory, were split from the CD4+ cells. The chain has TRBV6-5 and TRBJ1-1, with 9 bases matching TRBD1. Sequenced material: memory CD4+ T cells sorted from blood. Subset indicated: CD45RA-negative fraction. This receptor was taken from a man younger than 35 in good health. CDR3 sequence (DNA): TGTGCCAGCAGAAAACAGGGGGCAGTAGCTTTCTTT. It yields the protein CASRKQGAVAFF.